This T cell receptor beta chain was obtained from a study of T cells in Graves' hyperthyroidism and ophthalmopathy. This clonotype has at least ten counts. Researchers took RNA transcripts and amplified the TCR beta CDR3 regions from them. TCR CDR3 regions were first amplified by RT-PCR with HTBI primers. A single record per CDR3 protein comes from TCRdb applying MiXCR to the multiplex PCR reads. The sample records about 510,000 distinct CDR3 sequences, approximately 14% being singletons. J gave up 5 bases and V 3 bases, and 7 bases lay outside the gene matches. The CDR3 runs to 15 residues. CDR1 and CDR2 from the germline V gene are GTSNPN and SVGIG (reference sequence).

This sequence was found in a middle-aged woman with Graves' hyperthyroidism. The sequenced material came from blood. V is TRBV30 and J is TRBJ2-1, with 10 positions matching TRBD1. Here the CDR3 reads CAWSLGTGAHNEQFF. In nucleotides, the CDR3 is TGTGCCTGGAGCCTCGGGACAGGGGCCCACAATGAGCAGTTCTTC.